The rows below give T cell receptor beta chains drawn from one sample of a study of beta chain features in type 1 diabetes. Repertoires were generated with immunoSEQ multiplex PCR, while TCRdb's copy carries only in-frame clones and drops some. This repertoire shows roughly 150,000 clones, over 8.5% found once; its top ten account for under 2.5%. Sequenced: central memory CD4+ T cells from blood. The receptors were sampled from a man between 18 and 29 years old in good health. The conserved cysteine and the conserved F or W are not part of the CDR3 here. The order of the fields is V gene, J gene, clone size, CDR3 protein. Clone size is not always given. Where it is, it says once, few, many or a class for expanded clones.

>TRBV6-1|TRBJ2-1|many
ASTGGGAGVYEQF
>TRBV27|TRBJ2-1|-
ASRRPTGRSYNEQF
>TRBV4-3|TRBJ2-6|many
ASSQGASSGANVLT
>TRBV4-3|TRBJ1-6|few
ASSQELSGGGTSPLH
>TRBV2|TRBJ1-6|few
ASRGAYNSPLH
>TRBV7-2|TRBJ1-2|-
ASSPQGQGTYGYT
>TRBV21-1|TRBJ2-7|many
ASSKEALAGIIGTYEQY
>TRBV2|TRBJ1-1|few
ASGINARDGTEAF
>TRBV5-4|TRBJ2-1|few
ASSLEPGQGTNEQF
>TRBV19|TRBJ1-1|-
ASSIRDRTVPEAF
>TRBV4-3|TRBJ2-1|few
ASSQEQRTGASGQF
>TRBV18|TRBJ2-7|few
ASSRSGQGSYEQY
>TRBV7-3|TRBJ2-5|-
ASSSGLGETQY
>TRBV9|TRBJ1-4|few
ASSVAPGDNEKLF
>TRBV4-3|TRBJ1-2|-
ASSPSRGMANYGYT
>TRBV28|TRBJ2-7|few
ASSLFKNEQY
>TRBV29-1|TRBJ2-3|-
SVEKGQGFNTDTQY
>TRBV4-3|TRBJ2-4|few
ASSGSAGGIAKNIQY
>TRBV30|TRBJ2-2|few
ASREYSNTGELF
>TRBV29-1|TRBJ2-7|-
SVGDNLAYEQY
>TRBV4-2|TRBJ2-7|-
ASSQGTSGATYEQY
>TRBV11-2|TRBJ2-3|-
ASSFLAGAPTDTQY
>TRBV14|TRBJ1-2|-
ASSQDGPEGYT
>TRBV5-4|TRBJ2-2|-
ASSLVGRDGELF
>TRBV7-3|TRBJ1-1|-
ATRQGRNTEAF
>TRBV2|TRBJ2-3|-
ASMGADTQY
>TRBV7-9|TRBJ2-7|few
ASSWRDRGYEQY
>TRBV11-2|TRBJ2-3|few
ASSFPSRGTDTQY
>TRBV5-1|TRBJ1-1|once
ASSLRRPNTEAF
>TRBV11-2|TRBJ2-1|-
ASSPLGGSGRVNEQF
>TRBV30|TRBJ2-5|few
AWSGKETQY
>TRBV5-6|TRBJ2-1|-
ASSWGRGTNNEQF
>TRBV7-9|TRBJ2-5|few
ASSSRDPGETQY
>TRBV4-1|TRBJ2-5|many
ASSQDRAVQETQY
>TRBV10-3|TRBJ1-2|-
ASSEQGKSYGYT
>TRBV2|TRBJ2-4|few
ASSRDRGLTDIQY
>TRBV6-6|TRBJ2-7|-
ASSYSAGTDYEQY
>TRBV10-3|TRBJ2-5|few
AISETSGFQETQY
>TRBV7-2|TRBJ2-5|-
ASSTTGSRETQY
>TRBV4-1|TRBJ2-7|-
ASSQGPQSGRAPQY
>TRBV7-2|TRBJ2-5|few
ASSPDRRQTQY
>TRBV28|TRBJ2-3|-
ASSLGQLDTQY
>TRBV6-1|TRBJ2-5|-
ASSETTGGAETQY
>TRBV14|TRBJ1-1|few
ASSQSRKNTEAF
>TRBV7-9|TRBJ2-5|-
ASSLGAARDQY
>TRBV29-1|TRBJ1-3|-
SVWTGGSGNTIY